A selection of T cell receptor beta chains follows, all from one sample in a study of graft-versus-host responses after intestinal transplantation. Data came from immunoSEQ multiplex PCR; TCRdb stores just in-frame clones and leaves some out. The profile shows fewer than 90,000 clones, about 95% of them singletons. These TCRs' antigens remain unknown. Source: unstimulated CD4+ T cells sorted from spleen or lymph node cells, taken before transplant. The source is a human donor who was the organ donor for an intestinal transplant. Each CDR3 is given with its conserved first and last residue. Each record gives: V gene, D gene, CDR3 length, J gene, clone size, CDR3 DNA, CDR3 protein. A D gene is named only where the DNA matches it firmly. Part of the rows lack a size; the others show once, few, many or a class for expanded clones.

TRBV6-1	-	17	TRBJ1-5	once	TGTGCCAGCAGTGAAGCGGCGGCAGTTACCAGCAATCAGCCCCAGCATTTT	CASSEAAAVTSNQPQHF
TRBV7-2	TRBD1	15	TRBJ1-1	-	TGTGCCAGCAGCTTAGATCGGACAGGGGTTTTTGAAGCTTTCTTT	CASSLDRTGVFEAFF
TRBV19	-	11	TRBJ2-4	-	TGTGCCAGTTCGTCCTCAAACATTCAGTACTTC	CASSSSNIQYF
TRBV2	-	13	TRBJ1-6	-	TGTGCCAGCCGCGGTCAGGGTAATTCACCCCTCCACTTT	CASRGQGNSPLHF
TRBV6-1	-	14	TRBJ2-2	-	TGTGCCAGCAGTAACTACATATACACCGGGGAGCTGTTTTTT	CASSNYIYTGELFF
TRBV10-3	TRBD1	15	TRBJ2-7	-	TGTGCCATCAGTGAGCCGGGACAGAAACTCTACGAGCAGTACTTC	CAISEPGQKLYEQYF
TRBV4-2	-	14	TRBJ2-7	-	TGTGCCAGCAGCCAAGAGAGGTTAATGTACGAGCAGTACTTC	CASSQERLMYEQYF
TRBV19	TRBD1	13	TRBJ2-5	once	TGTGCCAGTAGCCGACAGGGACGCGAGACCCAGTACTTC	CASSRQGRETQYF
TRBV5-1	-	14	TRBJ2-5	-	TGCGCCAGCAGCTTGGCGGGGGCGGAGGAGACCCAGTACTTC	CASSLAGAEETQYF
TRBV5-1	TRBD1	14	TRBJ2-7	-	TGCGCCAGCAGCCTGGGACAGATAAACTACGAGCAGTACTTC	CASSLGQINYEQYF
TRBV28	-	13	TRBJ1-2	-	TGTGCCAGCAAGGCCCCTCAAAACTATGGCTACACCTTC	CASKAPQNYGYTF
TRBV27	-	15	TRBJ1-5	-	TGTGCCAGCAGCAAGGGGGGCGGACAGTATCAGCCCCAGCATTTT	CASSKGGGQYQPQHF
TRBV6-1	TRBD1	13	TRBJ1-3	once	TGTGCCAGTGGACAGGGACCTGGAAACACCATATATTTT	CASGQGPGNTIYF
TRBV19	-	14	TRBJ1-4	-	TGTGCCACCCAGGAGGGGGGACTTAATGAAAAACTGTTTTTT	CATQEGGLNEKLFF
TRBV6-1	-	14	TRBJ1-1	-	TGTGCCAGCAGTGTTTTAGGGGGGAACACTGAAGCTTTCTTT	CASSVLGGNTEAFF
TRBV5-4	TRBD1	20	TRBJ2-2	-	TGTGCCAGCAGCTTGTCCAGGGACAGGGGGGCGAGGGGATACACCGGGGAGCTGTTTTTT	CASSLSRDRGARGYTGELFF
TRBV28	-	12	TRBJ1-1	-	TGTGCCAGCAGATCTGAACAGGGAACCGCTTTCTTT	CASRSEQGTAFF
TRBV2	TRBD1	13	TRBJ1-1	-	TGTGCCAGCAGTTGGGACAGGGGCACTGAAGCTTTCTTT	CASSWDRGTEAFF
TRBV18	-	15	TRBJ1-1	-	TGTGCCAGCTCACCAGGGGTTCAGGTGAACACTGAAGCTTTCTTT	CASSPGVQVNTEAFF
TRBV5-6	-	16	TRBJ1-6	-	TGTGCCAGCAGCTTGGTTACAGGGACCTATAATTCACCCCTCCACTTT	CASSLVTGTYNSPLHF
TRBV7-8	TRBD2	17	TRBJ2-1	-	TGTGCCAGCAGATCACCTAGCGGGGGCAGCTCCTACAATGAGCAGTTCTTC	CASRSPSGGSSYNEQFF
TRBV14	-	13	TRBJ2-7	-	TGTGCCAGCAGCCAAGTGAGTCTACACGAGCAGTACTTC	CASSQVSLHEQYF
TRBV30	-	14	TRBJ1-6	-	TGTGCCTGGAGCCCGGGCCAATATAATTCACCCCTCCACTTT	CAWSPGQYNSPLHF
TRBV27	TRBD1	16	TRBJ1-1	-	TGTGCCAGCATTCAAGGACAGGGGGTTTTTGGCACTGAAGCTTTCTTT	CASIQGQGVFGTEAFF
TRBV9	-	14	TRBJ1-6	-	TGTGCCAGCAGCAAGAGAGGGATAAATTCACCCCTCCACTTT	CASSKRGINSPLHF
TRBV7-2	-	16	TRBJ2-7	-	TGTGCCAGCAGCCCGACCCTCTCCGTACGCTCCTACGAGCAGTACTTC	CASSPTLSVRSYEQYF
TRBV6-1	TRBD1	12	TRBJ1-5	-	TGTGCCAGCAGAGACGGACAGGGACCCCAGCATTTT	CASRDGQGPQHF
TRBV7-8	-	15	TRBJ1-5	-	TGTGCCAGCAGCTTATACGGGACGGTAATACAGCCCCAGCATTTT	CASSLYGTVIQPQHF
TRBV27	-	14	TRBJ2-7	-	TGTGCCACCACACGTGCCGGGGCCGCCTACGAGCAGTACTTC	CATTRAGAAYEQYF
TRBV5-1	-	16	TRBJ2-7	-	TGCGCCAGCACCCCCTGGGGCGCAGGGAGCTCCTACGAGCAGTACTTC	CASTPWGAGSSYEQYF
TRBV11-2	-	15	TRBJ2-2	-	TGTGCCAGCAGCTTAGGATTGGGTGGGACCGGGGAGCTGTTTTTT	CASSLGLGGTGELFF
TRBV6-5	-	12	TRBJ1-2	once	TGTGCCAGCAGAGAAACGGGACCTGGCTACACCTTC	CASRETGPGYTF
TRBV30	-	11	TRBJ2-7	-	TGTGCCTGGAGCGGGGCCTACGAGCAGTACTTC	CAWSGAYEQYF
TRBV28	-	15	TRBJ1-1	-	TGTGCCAGCAGTGAGAATGGGGGGGGGAACACTGAAGCTTTCTTT	CASSENGGGNTEAFF
TRBV10-1	TRBD1	15	TRBJ2-5	-	TGCGCCAGCCAATACAGGGGGCGGGGGCCAGAGACCCAGTACTTC	CASQYRGRGPETQYF
TRBV6-6	TRBD1	14	TRBJ2-2	-	TGTGCCAGCAGCCGGACAGGGGGCAATGGGGAGCTGTTTTTT	CASSRTGGNGELFF
TRBV7-2	TRBD1	15	TRBJ2-1	-	TGTGCCAGCAGCTTAGGTAGGGACAGCTACAATGAGCAGTTCTTC	CASSLGRDSYNEQFF
TRBV28	-	14	TRBJ1-1	-	TGTGCCAGCAGTCTTTTCTTGAGGAACACTGAAGCTTTCTTT	CASSLFLRNTEAFF
TRBV9	-	14	TRBJ1-1	-	TGTGCCAGCAGCGTAGGGGACGCATACACTGAAGCTTTCTTT	CASSVGDAYTEAFF
TRBV19	TRBD1	15	TRBJ1-5	-	TGTGCCAGTAGCCATGACAGGGGACCTTCTCAGCCCCAGCATTTT	CASSHDRGPSQPQHF
TRBV10-3	-	16	TRBJ2-7	-	TGTGCCATCAGTGAGAGTTCGGCCCAGGTGTCCTACGAGCAGTACTTC	CAISESSAQVSYEQYF
TRBV28	TRBD1	16	TRBJ1-2	-	TGTGCCAGCAGTCCCGCCCAGGGGGCAGGGAACTATGGCTACACCTTC	CASSPAQGAGNYGYTF
TRBV19	TRBD1	16	TRBJ2-6	once	TGTGCCAGTAGTGATCTCAGGGGGCCAGGGGCCAACGTCCTGACTTTC	CASSDLRGPGANVLTF
TRBV18	TRBD1	18	TRBJ1-1	-	TGTGCCAGCTCACCACCGTTCCGGGACAGGGGTCCGAACACTGAAGCTTTCTTT	CASSPPFRDRGPNTEAFF
TRBV11-3	TRBD1	17	TRBJ1-2	-	TGTGCCAGCAGCCCCACCGGGACAGGGGGCGCGGGGTATGGCTACACCTTC	CASSPTGTGGAGYGYTF
TRBV19	-	13	TRBJ1-1	-	TGTGCCAGTAGTAAGCACAGTAACACTGAAGCTTTCTTT	CASSKHSNTEAFF
TRBV5-6	TRBD1	15	TRBJ1-1	-	TGTGCCAGCAACGGAGCGGGACAGGGGTCGACTGAAGCTTTCTTT	CASNGAGQGSTEAFF
TRBV5-4	-	13	TRBJ2-5	-	TGTGCCAGCAATGTCGGAGTAGGGGAGACCCAGTACTTC	CASNVGVGETQYF